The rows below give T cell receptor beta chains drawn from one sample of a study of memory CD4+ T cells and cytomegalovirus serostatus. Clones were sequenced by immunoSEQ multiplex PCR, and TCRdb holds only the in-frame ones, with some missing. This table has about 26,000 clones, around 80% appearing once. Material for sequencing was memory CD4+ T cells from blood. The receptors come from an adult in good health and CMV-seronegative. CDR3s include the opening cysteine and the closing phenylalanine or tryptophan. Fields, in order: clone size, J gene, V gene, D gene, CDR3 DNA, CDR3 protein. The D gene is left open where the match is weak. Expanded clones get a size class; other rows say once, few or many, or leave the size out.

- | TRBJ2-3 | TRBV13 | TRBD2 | TGTGCCAGCAGCCCCCGGGTAGCGGGGGGCGGCACAGATACGCAGTATTTT | CASSPRVAGGGTDTQYF
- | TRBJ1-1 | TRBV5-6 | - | TGTGCCAGCAGCTTGCTACAGCTCCAATTCACTGAAGCTTTCTTT | CASSLLQLQFTEAFF
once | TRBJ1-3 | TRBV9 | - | TGTGCCAGCAGCGTAGCCCCGGTTGAGGGAAACACCATATATTTT | CASSVAPVEGNTIYF
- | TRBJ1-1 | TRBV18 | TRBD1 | TGTGCCAGCTCACCCGGGACAGGGGCTGGTATGTATACTGAAGCTTTCTTT | CASSPGTGAGMYTEAFF
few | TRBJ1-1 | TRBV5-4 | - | TGTGCCAGCAGCTTGTTGGGGGTCTTGAACACTGAAGCTTTCTTT | CASSLLGVLNTEAFF
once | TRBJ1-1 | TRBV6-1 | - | TGTGCCAGCAGACGGGGTAAGGACACTGAAGCTTTCTTT | CASRRGKDTEAFF
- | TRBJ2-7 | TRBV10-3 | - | TGTGCCATCAGAGCTAGGACAGGACTATACGAGCAGTACTTC | CAIRARTGLYEQYF
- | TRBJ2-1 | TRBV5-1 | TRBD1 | TGCGCCAGCAGGACGGACAGGGGTGAGCAGTTCTTC | CASRTDRGEQFF
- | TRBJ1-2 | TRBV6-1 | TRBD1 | TGTGCCAGCAGTGAAGGTCTAGGACAGGGCAACTATGGCTACACCTTC | CASSEGLGQGNYGYTF
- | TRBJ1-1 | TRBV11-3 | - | TGTGCCAGCAGCTTAGAAACGTCAGAAGCTTTCTTT | CASSLETSEAFF
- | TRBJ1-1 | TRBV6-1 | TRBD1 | TGTGCCTGTTGGACAGGGCTAATGAACACTGAAGCTTTCTTT | CACWTGLMNTEAFF
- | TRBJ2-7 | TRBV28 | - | TGTGCCAGCAGTCTCTTAAACTACGAGCAGTACTTC | CASSLLNYEQYF
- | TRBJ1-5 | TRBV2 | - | TGTGCCAGCACGGAAAGGGGGCCCCAGCATTTT | CASTERGPQHF
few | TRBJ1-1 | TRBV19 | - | TGTGCCAGTAGTATCGCCGCGATGAACACTGAAGCTTTCTTT | CASSIAAMNTEAFF
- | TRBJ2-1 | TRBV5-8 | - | TGTGCCAGCAGCTTGGTGGGGTATAGTGAGCAGTTCTTC | CASSLVGYSEQFF
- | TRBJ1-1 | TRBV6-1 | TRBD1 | TGTGCCAGCAGTCCAGGGAACAGGGGGACTGAAGCTTTCTTT | CASSPGNRGTEAFF
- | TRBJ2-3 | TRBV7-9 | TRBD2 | TGTGCCAGCAGCTTAGGGACTAGCGGGGGCACAGATACGCAGTATTTT | CASSLGTSGGTDTQYF
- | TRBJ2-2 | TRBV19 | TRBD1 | TGTGCCAGCAACGACAGGGGCGTCGGGGAGCTGTTTTTT | CASNDRGVGELFF
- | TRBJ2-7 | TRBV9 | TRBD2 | TGTGCCAGCAGCGCCCGGGACTACTTCAACGAGCAGTACTTC | CASSARDYFNEQYF
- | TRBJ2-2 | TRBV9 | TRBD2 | TGTGCCAGCAGCCTGAGACTAGCGGGGGCCGCCGGGGAGCTGTTTTTT | CASSLRLAGAAGELFF
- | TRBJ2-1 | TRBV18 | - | TGTGCCAGCTCACCACAGGAAGGCAAGCACAATGAGCAGTTCTTC | CASSPQEGKHNEQFF
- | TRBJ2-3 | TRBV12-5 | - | TGTGCTAGTGGTTTGGACCGGGACCCCTACACAGATACGCAGTATTTT | CASGLDRDPYTDTQYF
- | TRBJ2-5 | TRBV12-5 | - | TGTGCTAGCCAAAGACAGGCCCAAGAGACCCAGTACTTC | CASQRQAQETQYF
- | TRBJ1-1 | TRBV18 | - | TGTGCCAGCTCAGGGGTGAAGACTGAAGCTTTCTTT | CASSGVKTEAFF
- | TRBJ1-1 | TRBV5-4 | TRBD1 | TGTGCCAGCAGCATACAGGGGGCTGGGGCGAACACTGAAGCTTTCTTT | CASSIQGAGANTEAFF
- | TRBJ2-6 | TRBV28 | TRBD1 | TGTGCCAGCAGTTCTCCCAGGGGGCTAGGGTCTGGGGCCAACGTCCTGACTTTC | CASSSPRGLGSGANVLTF
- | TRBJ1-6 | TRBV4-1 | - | TGCGCCAGCAGCCAAGATGGAGGGTATGGTGATTCACCCCTCCACTTT | CASSQDGGYGDSPLHF
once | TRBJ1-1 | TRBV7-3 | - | TGTGCCAGCAGCTTAAACAGCCTGAACACTGAAGCTTTCTTT | CASSLNSLNTEAFF
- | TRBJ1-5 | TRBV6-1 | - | TGTGCCAGCAGTGAATTCGAACAGCCCCAGCATTTT | CASSEFEQPQHF
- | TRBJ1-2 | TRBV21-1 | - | TGTGCCAGCAGCAAATGGCCAACGGGACAGGGGAGTGGGGGGTATGGCTACACCTTC | CASSKWPTGQGSGGYGYTF
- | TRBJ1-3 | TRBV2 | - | TGTGCCAGCAGCCGGGACACCTACACCATATATTTT | CASSRDTYTIYF
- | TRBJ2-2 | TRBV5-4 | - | TGTGCCAGCAGCTTGGACCAGGGGGGCACCGGGGAGCTGTTTTTT | CASSLDQGGTGELFF
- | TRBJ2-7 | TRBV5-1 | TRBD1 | TGCGCCAGCAGCTCGGGACAGGGGAGCTACGAGCAGTACTTC | CASSSGQGSYEQYF
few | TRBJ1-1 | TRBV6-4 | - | TGTGCCAGCAAGAAAGAGGACAGTATGAACACTGAAGCTTTCTTT | CASKKEDSMNTEAFF
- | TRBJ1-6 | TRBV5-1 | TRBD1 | TGCGCCAGCAGCTTACGACCTTCCGGACAGGGGGATAATTCACCCCTCCACTTT | CASSLRPSGQGDNSPLHF
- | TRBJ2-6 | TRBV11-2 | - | TGTGCCAGCAGCTTAGTCGTTGGGGCCAACGTCCTGACTTTC | CASSLVVGANVLTF
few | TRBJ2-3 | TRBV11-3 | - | TGTGCCAGCAGTACCGGTTTCGCAGATACGCAGTATTTT | CASSTGFADTQYF
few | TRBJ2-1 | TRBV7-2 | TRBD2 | TGTGCCAGCAGCCAGCCGGGACTAGCGAGCCCAAGGAAGTTCTTC | CASSQPGLASPRKFF
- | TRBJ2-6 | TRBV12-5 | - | TGTGCTAGTGGTTTGAACAGACCCTCTGGGGCCAACGTCCTGACTTTC | CASGLNRPSGANVLTF
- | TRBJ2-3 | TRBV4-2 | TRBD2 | TGTGCCAGCAGCTTGATAGGGAGGGGCACAGATACGCAGTATTTT | CASSLIGRGTDTQYF
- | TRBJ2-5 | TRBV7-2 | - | TGTGCCAGCAGCTCGGGCCGGGGGCGACGAAAAGAGACCCAGTACTTC | CASSSGRGRRKETQYF
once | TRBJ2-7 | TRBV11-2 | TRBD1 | TGTGCCAGCAGCTTAATTCGGCGACAGGGGACCTACGAGCAGTACTTC | CASSLIRRQGTYEQYF
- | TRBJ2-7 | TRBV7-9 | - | TGTGCCAGCAGCCGTACTGGGTACGAGCAGTACTTC | CASSRTGYEQYF